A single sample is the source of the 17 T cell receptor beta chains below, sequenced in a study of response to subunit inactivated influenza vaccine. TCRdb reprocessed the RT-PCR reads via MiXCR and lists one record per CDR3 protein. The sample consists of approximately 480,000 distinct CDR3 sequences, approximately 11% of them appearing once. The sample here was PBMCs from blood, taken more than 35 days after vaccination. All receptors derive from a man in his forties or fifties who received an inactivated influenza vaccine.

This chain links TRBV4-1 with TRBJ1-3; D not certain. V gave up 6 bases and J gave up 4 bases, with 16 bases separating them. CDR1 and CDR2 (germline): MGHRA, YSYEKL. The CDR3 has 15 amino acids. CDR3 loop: CASRPDTGRGNTIYF. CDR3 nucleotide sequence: TGCGCCAGCAGGCCTGATACTGGGAGGGGAAACACCATATATTTT.

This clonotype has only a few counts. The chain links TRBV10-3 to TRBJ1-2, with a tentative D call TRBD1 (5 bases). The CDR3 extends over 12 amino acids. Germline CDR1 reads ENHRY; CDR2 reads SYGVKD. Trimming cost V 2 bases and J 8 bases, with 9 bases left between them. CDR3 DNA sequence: TGTGCCATCAGTGAGAGTAAGGGGGGCTACACCTTC. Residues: CAISESKGGYTF.

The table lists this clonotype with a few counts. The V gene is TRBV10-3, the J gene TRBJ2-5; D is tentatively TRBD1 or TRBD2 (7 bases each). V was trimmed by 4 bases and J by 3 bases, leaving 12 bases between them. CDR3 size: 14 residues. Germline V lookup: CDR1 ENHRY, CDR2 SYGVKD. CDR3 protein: CAISGRGTEETQYF. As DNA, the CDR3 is TGTGCCATCAGTGGGCGGGGGACAGAAGAGACCCAGTACTTC.

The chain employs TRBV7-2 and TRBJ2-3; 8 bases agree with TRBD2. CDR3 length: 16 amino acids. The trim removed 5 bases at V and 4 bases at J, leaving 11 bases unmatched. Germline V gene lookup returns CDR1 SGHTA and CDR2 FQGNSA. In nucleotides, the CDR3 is TGTGCCAGCAGCGTACAAAGCGGGAGAGGGTCAGATACGCAGTATTTT. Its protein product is CASSVQSGRGSDTQYF.

The CDR3 loop is CASSSDRSSTDTQYF. CDR3 bases: TGTGCCAGCAGTTCAGACAGGTCTAGCACAGATACGCAGTATTTT. The chain carries TRBV12-3 or TRBV12-4 and TRBJ2-3; possibly TRBD1 for D (6 bases). V was cut by 4 bases and J by 0 bases, with 11 bases left in between. The CDR3 spans 15 residues.

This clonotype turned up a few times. The CDR3 protein is CASSYFLKETQYF. In DNA form, the CDR3 reads TGTGCCAGCAGTTACTTCCTAAAAGAGACCCAGTACTTC. This rearrangement joins TRBV6-2 or TRBV6-3 to TRBJ2-5; D not resolved. Germline V gene sequence: CDR1 MNHEY, CDR2 SVGEGT. With 1 base removed from V and 3 bases from J, the gap between germline ends came to 6 bases. The length of the CDR3 is 13 residues.

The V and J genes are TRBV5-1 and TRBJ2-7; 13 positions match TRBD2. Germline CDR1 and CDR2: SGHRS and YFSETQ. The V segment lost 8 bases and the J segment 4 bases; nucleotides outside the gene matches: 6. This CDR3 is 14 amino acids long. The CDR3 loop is CASKGLAGSYEQYF. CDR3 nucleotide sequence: TGCGCCAGTAAGGGACTAGCGGGGTCATACGAGCAGTACTTC.

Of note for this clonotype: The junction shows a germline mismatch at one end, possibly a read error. CDR3 in DNA: TGCGCCAGCAGCCAATCGACAGGCGTCGTGGGCGAGCAGTGCTTC. Its protein is CASSQSTGVVGEQCF. The chain links TRBV4-3 to TRBJ2-7, with D perhaps TRBD1 (6 bases). Germline V gene lookup returns CDR1 LGHNA and CDR2 YSLEER. This CDR3 has 15 amino acids.

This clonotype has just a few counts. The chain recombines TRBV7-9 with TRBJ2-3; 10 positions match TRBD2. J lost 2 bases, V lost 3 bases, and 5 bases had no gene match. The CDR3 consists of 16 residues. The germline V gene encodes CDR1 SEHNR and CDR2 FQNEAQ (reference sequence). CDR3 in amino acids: CASSFGTSVNTDTQYF. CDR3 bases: TGTGCCAGCAGCTTCGGGACTAGCGTGAACACAGATACGCAGTATTTT.

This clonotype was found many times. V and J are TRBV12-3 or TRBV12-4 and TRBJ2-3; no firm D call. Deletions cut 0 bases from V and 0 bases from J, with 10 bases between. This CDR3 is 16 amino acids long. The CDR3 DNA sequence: TGTGCCAGCAGTTTAGCGAGTCTCATGAGCACAGATACGCAGTATTTT. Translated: CASSLASLMSTDTQYF.

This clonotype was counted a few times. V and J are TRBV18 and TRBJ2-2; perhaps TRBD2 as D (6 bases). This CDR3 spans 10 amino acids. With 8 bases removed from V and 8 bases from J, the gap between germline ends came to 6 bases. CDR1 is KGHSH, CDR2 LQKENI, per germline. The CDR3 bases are TGTGCCAGCGCGGGAGGGGAGCTGTTTTTT. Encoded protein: CASAGGELFF.

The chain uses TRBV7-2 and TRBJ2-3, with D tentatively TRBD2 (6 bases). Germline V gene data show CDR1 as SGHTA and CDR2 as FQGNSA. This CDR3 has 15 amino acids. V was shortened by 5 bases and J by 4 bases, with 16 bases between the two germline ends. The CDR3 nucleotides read TGTGCCAGCAGCGGGGGGTTTCGGGACGCAGATACGCAGTATTTT. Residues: CASSGGFRDADTQYF.

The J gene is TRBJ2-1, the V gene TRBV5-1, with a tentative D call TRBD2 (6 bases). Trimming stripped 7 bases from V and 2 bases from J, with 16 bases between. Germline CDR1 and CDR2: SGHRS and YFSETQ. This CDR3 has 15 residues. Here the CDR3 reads CASRGAGGPYNEQFF. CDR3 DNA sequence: TGCGCCAGCCGCGGGGCTGGCGGCCCCTACAATGAGCAGTTCTTC.

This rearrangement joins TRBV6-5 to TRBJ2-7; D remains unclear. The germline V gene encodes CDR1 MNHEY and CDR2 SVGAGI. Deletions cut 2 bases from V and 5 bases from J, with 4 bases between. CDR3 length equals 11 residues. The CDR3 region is CASSYHNEQYF. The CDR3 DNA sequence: TGTGCCAGCAGTTACCATAACGAGCAGTACTTC.

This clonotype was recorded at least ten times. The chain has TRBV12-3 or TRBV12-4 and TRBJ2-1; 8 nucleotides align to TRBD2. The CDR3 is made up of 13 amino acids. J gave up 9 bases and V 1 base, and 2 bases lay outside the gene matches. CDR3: CASSLGREGEQFF. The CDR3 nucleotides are TGTGCCAGCAGTTTAGGCCGGGAGGGTGAGCAGTTCTTC.

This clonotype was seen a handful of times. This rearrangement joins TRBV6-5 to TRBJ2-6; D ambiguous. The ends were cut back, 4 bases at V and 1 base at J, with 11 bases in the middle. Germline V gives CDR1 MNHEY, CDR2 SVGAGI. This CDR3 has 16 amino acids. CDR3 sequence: CASSSLLQSGANVLTF. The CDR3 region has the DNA TGTGCCAGCAGTTCACTTCTCCAATCTGGGGCCAACGTCCTGACTTTC.

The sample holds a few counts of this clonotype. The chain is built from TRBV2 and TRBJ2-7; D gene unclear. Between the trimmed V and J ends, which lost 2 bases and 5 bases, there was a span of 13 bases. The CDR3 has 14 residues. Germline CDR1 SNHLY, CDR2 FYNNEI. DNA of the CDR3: TGTGCCAGCAGTGAAACATGGGTTATGGACGAGCAGTACTTC. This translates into CASSETWVMDEQYF. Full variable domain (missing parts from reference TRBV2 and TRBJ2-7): EPEVTQTPSHQVTQMGQEVILRCVPISNHLYFYWYRQILGQKVEFLVSFYNNEISEKSEIFDDQFSVERPDGSNFTLKIRSTKLEDSAMYFCASSETWVMDEQYFGPGTRLTVT.